This TCR delta chain was documented in a study of γδ T cells in repeated Plasmodium falciparum infection. As for this clone: The mismatch at residue 17 between this DNA's translation and the TCRdb protein of a much larger clone likely reflects a read error; the protein shown is translated from the DNA.

This CDR3 contains 24 residues. The germline V gene encodes CDR1 TSWWSYY and CDR2 QGS. After removal of 2 bases from V and 5 bases from J, the junction contained 21 bases not matched to a gene. Flow sorting of PBMC yielded separate Vgamma9/Vdelta2+ and Vdelta2-negative gammadelta T cell populations for bulk repertoire analysis. TCRdb redid clone calling on the multiplex PCR reads using CATT. The profile shows approximately 90,000 delta-chain clones, roughly 0.98% of them singletons. The sample consisted of gamma-delta T cells from blood. This receptor was obtained from a pool of human donors (malaria-infected and uninfected, not separated). The chain joins TRDV1 to TRDJ3; 13 bases line up with TRDD3. The J gene, not given by TCRdb, was assigned here from a germline match of the nucleotide sequence. The CDR3 loop reads CALGEGSKAVYWGIRFRDTRQMFF. The CDR3 bases are TGTGCTCTTGGGGAAGGGTCAAAGGCCGTATACTGGGGGATACGCTTCCGGGACACCCGACAGATGTTTTTC.